A selection of T cell receptor beta chains follows, all from one sample in a study of PD-1 blockade in classical Hodgkin lymphoma. The data were produced by immunoSEQ multiplex PCR, yet TCRdb's version contains in-frame clones alone and is incomplete. The data show tens of thousands of clones, with about 93% seen just once and roughly 0.27% held by the top ten. The input for sequencing was CD4+ T cells from blood, taken before the fourth cycle of nivolumab. Source of these receptors: a human donor with classical Hodgkin lymphoma. CDR3s leave out the opening cysteine and the closing phenylalanine or tryptophan. The D gene is left open where the match is weak.

V gene	J gene	D gene	CDR3 protein
TRBV6-1	TRBJ1-1	TRBD1	ASTRTGLNTEAF
TRBV5-1	.	.	ASGKGSYEQY
TRBV5-1	TRBJ2-7	.	ASSLSARTYEQY
TRBV6-1	TRBJ2-3	TRBD2	ASSVLAGRTDTQY
TRBV5-6	TRBJ2-2	.	ASSLGLGMNTGELF
TRBV5-1	TRBJ2-2	TRBD1	ASSLDRGLRSGELF
TRBV7-9	TRBJ1-2	TRBD1	ASSLDRGEDGYT
TRBV28	TRBJ1-5	TRBD1	ASRRSGTGGRIGNQPQH
TRBV19	TRBJ1-2	.	ASSIAGDGYT
TRBV6-6	TRBJ1-2	.	ASSYGTVSYGYT
TRBV19	TRBJ2-7	TRBD2	ASSLLAGGVYEQY
TRBV29-1	TRBJ2-7	TRBD2	SATRTSGRPRDRYEQY
TRBV28	TRBJ2-1	.	ASTRVASWTYNEQF
TRBV6-5	TRBJ1-2	.	ASSYGGEGGYT
TRBV5-6	TRBJ2-2	TRBD2	ASRSGTSGVTGELF
TRBV5-1	TRBJ2-7	.	ASSLLGGISYEQY
TRBV11-3	TRBJ2-2	.	ASSLRLGDTGELF
TRBV7-6	TRBJ2-7	.	ASSLDFSYEQY
TRBV19	TRBJ2-1	.	ASSYSAYSYNEQF
TRBV10-3	TRBJ2-7	.	AISADLAPGEQY
TRBV7-7	TRBJ2-3	.	ASSLDGTTDTQY
TRBV7-8	TRBJ2-6	.	ASSLVVSGANVLT
TRBV10-2	TRBJ1-1	TRBD1	ASSETRTGEAF
TRBV4-1	TRBJ2-3	.	ASSQVGADTQY
TRBV29-1	TRBJ2-5	TRBD1	SVRTGGRETQY
TRBV5-4	TRBJ2-3	TRBD2	ASSFGLAGGPLLVDTQY
TRBV5-1	TRBJ2-5	TRBD1	ASSSGGQETQY
TRBV5-1	TRBJ2-2	.	ASILGHNTGELF
TRBV28	TRBJ1-2	.	ASSLSSDYGYT
TRBV5-5	TRBJ2-6	.	ASTYTRGANVLT
TRBV7-8	TRBJ2-3	TRBD2	ASGTSGRGRADTQY
TRBV5-1	TRBJ2-2	.	ASSFPAVNTGELF
TRBV6-1	TRBJ1-5	.	ASSELWTSSNQPQH
TRBV4-1	TRBJ1-4	.	ASSQRGTNEKLF
TRBV28	TRBJ1-5	.	ASSLSVQPQH
TRBV7-9	TRBJ1-6	TRBD1	ASSSRGQGNNSPLH
TRBV28	TRBJ2-7	.	ASSSNQPGRRLYEQY
TRBV11-2	TRBJ1-2	TRBD1	ASSKIADRATNYGYT
TRBV30	TRBJ2-1	.	AWSGSKRDNEQF
TRBV28	TRBJ2-6	.	ASTYTGSGANVLT
TRBV5-1	TRBJ2-3	.	ASSLGLNTDTQY
TRBV2	TRBJ1-2	TRBD1	ARWDRKGYGYT
TRBV6-6	TRBJ2-7	.	ASGAGPYEQY
TRBV25-1	TRBJ1-1	.	ASFSQGEAF
TRBV7-6	TRBJ2-3	TRBD2	ASSKGTSGMSTDTQY
TRBV28	TRBJ2-7	TRBD1	ATYSGTGPSYEQY
TRBV11-2	TRBJ1-3	TRBD1	ASSLIKGAPGNTIY
TRBV28	TRBJ2-3	.	ASSLPRRLDASTDTQY
TRBV29-1	TRBJ1-1	.	SAELGSGAF
TRBV28	TRBJ2-1	TRBD2	ASSQTSGRANEQF